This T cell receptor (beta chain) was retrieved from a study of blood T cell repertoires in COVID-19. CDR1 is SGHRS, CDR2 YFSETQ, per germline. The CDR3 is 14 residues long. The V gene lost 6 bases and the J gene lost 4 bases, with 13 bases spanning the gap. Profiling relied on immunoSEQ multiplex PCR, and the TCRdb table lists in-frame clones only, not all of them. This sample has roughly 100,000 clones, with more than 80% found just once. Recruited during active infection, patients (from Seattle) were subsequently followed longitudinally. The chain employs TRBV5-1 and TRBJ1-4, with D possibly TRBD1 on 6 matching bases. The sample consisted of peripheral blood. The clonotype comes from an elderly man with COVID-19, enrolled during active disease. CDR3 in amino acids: CASKEGQLNEKLFF. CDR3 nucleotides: TGCGCCAGCAAGGAAGGACAGCTTAATGAAAAACTGTTTTTT.